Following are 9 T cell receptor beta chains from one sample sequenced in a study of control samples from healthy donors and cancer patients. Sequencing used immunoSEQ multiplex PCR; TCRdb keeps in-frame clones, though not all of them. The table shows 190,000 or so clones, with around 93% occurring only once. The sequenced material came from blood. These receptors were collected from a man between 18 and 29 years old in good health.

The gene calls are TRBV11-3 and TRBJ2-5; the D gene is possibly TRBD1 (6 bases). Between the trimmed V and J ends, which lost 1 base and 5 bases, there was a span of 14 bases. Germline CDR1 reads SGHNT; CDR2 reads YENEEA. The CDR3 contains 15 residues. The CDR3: CASSLGTGSRETQYF. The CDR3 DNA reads TGTGCCAGCAGCTTAGGAACAGGGTCTAGGGAGACCCAGTACTTC.

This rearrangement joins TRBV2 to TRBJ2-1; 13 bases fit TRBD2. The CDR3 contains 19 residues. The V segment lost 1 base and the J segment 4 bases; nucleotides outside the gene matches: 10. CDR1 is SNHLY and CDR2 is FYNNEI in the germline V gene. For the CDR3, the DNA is TGTGCCAGCAGTGAAGTGACTAGCGGGGGGTCTTCATCATACAATGAGCAGTTCTTC. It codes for CASSEVTSGGSSSYNEQFF. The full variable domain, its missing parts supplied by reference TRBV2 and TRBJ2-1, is EPEVTQTPSHQVTQMGQEVILRCVPISNHLYFYWYRQILGQKVEFLVSFYNNEISEKSEIFDDQFSVERPDGSNFTLKIRSTKLEDSAMYFCASSEVTSGGSSSYNEQFFGPGTRLTVL.

Written as DNA, the CDR3 is TGTGCCAGCAGCTTGGGACTAGCGGTATACAATGAGCAGTTCTTC. The encoded protein is CASSLGLAVYNEQFF. The V gene is TRBV7-2, the J gene TRBJ2-1; 11 nucleotides line up with TRBD2. The CDR3 contains 15 residues. Trimming at V came to 3 bases and at J to 4 bases, leaving 2 bases not matched to a gene. Per germline, CDR1 SGHTA and CDR2 FQGNSA.

CDR3 nucleotide sequence: TGTGCCAGCAGCAAATCGGGGGAGTTCGCCAACGTCCTGACTTTC. This sequence encodes CASSKSGEFANVLTF. This chain links TRBV21-1 with TRBJ2-6; TRBD2, the table's D call, was not compared with the DNA. TRBV21-1 is assigned pseudogene status. CDR3 length: 15 residues.

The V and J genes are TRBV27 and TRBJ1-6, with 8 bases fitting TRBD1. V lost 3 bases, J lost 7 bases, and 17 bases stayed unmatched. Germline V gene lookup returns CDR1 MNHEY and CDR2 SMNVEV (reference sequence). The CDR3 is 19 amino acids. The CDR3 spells CASSFRGSTGTGLNSPLHF. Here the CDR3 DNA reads TGTGCCAGCAGTTTTAGGGGGTCCACCGGGACAGGTCTGAATTCACCCCTCCACTTT.

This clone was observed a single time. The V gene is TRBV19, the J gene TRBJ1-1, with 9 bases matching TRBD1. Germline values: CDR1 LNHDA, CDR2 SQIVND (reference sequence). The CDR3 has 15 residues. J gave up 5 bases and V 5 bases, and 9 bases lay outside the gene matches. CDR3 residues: CASSPTQGARTEAFF. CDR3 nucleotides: TGTGCCAGTAGTCCAACACAGGGGGCGAGGACTGAAGCTTTCTTT.

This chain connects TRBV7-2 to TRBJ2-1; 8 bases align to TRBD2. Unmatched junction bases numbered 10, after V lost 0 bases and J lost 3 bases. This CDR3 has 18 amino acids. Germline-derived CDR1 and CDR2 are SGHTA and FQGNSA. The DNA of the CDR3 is TGTGCCAGCAGCTTAGCCCCGGGGGGGCTGAGCATCTACAATGAGCAGTTCTTC. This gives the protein CASSLAPGGLSIYNEQFF.

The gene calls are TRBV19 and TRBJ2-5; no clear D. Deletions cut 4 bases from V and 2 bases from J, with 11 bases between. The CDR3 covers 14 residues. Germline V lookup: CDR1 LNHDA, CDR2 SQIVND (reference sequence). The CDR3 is CASSNLSRQETQYF. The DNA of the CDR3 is TGTGCCAGTAGTAATCTCAGTAGGCAAGAGACCCAGTACTTC.

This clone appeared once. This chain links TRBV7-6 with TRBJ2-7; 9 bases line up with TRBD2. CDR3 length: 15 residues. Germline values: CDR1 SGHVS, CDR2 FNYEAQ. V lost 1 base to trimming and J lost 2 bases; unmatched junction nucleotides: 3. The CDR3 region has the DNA TGTGCCAGCAGCTTAGGGCGGGGGGGGGCCTACGAGCAGTACTTC. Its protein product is CASSLGRGGAYEQYF.